The T cell receptor (beta chain) described here comes from a study of beta chain features in type 1 diabetes. The wider study: Over all samples combined, over 85 million sorted cells were examined.

General observations from the study: Type 1 diabetes patients had TCRB CDR3s that were shorter (moderately but significantly so) in all four CD4+ subsets. TCRB repertoires of naive, central memory and Treg cells appeared more similar among patients than among healthy donors.

cDNA synthesis used the whole RNA isolate, giving expressed TCRB sequences. Generated by immunoSEQ multiplex PCR, the TCRdb table keeps only in-frame clones and is missing some. This repertoire shows approximately 260,000 clones, around 21% found once; its top ten account for around 0.029%. V was cut by 1 base and J by 0 bases, with 7 bases left in between. This CDR3 is built from 16 residues. Germline-derived CDR1 and CDR2 are PRHDT and FYEKMQ (reference sequence). This clone was counted between two and nine times. The antigen remains undetermined. The specimen was naive CD4+ T cells from blood. This sequence joins TRBV13 and TRBJ1-6, with D unresolved. This clonotype originated in a woman in her thirties or forties with type 1 diabetes. The CDR3 sequence: CASSLVGSSYNSPLHF. CDR3 nucleotide sequence: TGTGCCAGCAGCTTAGTCGGGAGCTCCTATAATTCACCCCTCCACTTT.